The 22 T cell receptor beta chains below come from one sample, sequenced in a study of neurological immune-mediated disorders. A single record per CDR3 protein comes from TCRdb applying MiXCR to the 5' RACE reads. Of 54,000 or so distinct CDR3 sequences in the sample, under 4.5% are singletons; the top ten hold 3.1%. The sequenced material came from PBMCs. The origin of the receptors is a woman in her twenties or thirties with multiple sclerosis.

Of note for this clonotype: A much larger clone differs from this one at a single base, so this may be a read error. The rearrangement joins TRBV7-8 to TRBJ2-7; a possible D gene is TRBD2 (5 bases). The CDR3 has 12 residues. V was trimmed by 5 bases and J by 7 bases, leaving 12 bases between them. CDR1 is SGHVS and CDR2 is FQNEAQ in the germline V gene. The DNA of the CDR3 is TGTGCCAGCAGCCCCAGGAGGAGTGAGCAGTACTTC. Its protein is CASSPRRSEQYF. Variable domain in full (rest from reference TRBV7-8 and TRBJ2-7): GAGVSQSPRYKVAKRGQDVALRCDPISGHVSLFWYQQALGQGPEFLTYFQNEAQLDKSGLPSDRFFAERPEGSVSTLKIQRTQQEDSAVYLCASSPRRSEQYFGPGTRLTVT.

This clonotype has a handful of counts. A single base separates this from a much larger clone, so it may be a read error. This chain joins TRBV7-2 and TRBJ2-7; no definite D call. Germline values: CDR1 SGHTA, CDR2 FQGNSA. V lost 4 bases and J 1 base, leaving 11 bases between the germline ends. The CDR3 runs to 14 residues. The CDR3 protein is CASSSNRKSYEQYF. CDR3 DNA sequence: TGTGCCAGCAGCTCGAACCGAAAGTCCTACGAGCAGTACTTC.

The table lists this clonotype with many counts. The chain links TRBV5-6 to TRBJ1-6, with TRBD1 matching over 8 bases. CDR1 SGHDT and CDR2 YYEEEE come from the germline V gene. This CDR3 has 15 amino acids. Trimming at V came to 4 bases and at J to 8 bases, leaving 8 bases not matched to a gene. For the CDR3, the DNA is TGTGCCAGCAGCCGCCCCGACAGGGGCTATTCACCCCTCCACTTT. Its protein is CASSRPDRGYSPLHF.

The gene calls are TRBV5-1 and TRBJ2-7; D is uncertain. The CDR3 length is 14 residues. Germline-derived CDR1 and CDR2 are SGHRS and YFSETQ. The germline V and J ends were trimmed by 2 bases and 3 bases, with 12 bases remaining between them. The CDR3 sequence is CASSFYGKDYEQYF. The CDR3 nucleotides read TGCGCCAGCAGCTTTTACGGAAAGGACTACGAGCAGTACTTC.

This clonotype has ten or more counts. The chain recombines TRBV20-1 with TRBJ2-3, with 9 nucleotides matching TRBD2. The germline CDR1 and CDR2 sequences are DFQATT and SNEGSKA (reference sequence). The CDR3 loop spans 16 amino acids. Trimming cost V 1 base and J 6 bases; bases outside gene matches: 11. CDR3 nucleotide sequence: TGCAGTGCTAGAGTCCCCACTAGCGGGTTAGGTGATACGCAGTATTTT. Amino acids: CSARVPTSGLGDTQYF.

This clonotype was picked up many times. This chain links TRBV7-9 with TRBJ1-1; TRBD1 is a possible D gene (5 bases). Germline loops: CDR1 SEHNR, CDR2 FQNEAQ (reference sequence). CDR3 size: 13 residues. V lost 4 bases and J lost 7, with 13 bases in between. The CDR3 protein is CASSSHQGVEAFF. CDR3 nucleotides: TGTGCCAGCAGCTCACACCAGGGTGTTGAAGCTTTCTTT.

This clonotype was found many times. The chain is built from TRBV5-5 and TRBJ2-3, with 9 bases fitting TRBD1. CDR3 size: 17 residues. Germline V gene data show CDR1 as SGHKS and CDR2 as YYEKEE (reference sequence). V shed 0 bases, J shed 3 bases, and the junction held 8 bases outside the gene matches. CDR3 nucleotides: TGTGCCAGCAGCTTGGCGACGGGACAGGGAAGAACAGATACGCAGTATTTT. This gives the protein CASSLATGQGRTDTQYF.

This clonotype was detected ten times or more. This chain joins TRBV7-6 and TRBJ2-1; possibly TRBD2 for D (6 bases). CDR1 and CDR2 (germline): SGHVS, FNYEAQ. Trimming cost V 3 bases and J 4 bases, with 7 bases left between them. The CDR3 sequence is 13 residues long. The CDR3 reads CASSLTSYNEQFF. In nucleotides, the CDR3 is TGTGCCAGCAGCTTGACTAGTTACAATGAGCAGTTCTTC. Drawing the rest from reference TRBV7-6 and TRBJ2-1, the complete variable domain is GAGVSQSPRYKVTKRGQDVALRCDPISGHVSLYWYRQALGQGPEFLTYFNYEAQQDKSGLPNDRFSAERPEGSISTLTIQRTEQRDSAMYRCASSLTSYNEQFFGPGTRLTVL.

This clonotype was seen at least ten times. This CDR3 is CASSIDGSGNTIYF. In DNA, the CDR3 is TGTGCCAGCAGCATAGATGGGTCTGGAAACACCATATATTTT. The V and J genes are TRBV7-2 and TRBJ1-3; no definite D call. Germline CDR1 reads SGHTA; CDR2 reads FQGNSA. The CDR3 totals 14 residues. V lost 5 bases, J lost 1 base, and 9 bases lay in between.

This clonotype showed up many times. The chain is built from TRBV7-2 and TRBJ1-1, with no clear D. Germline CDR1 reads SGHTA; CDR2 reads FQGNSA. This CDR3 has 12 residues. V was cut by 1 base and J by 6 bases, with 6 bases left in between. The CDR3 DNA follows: TGTGCCAGCAGCTTAGGCGGACCTGAAGCTTTCTTT. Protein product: CASSLGGPEAFF. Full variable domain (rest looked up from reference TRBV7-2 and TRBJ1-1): GAGVSQSPSNKVTEKGKDVELRCDPISGHTALYWYRQSLGQGLEFLIYFQGNSAPDKSGLPSDRFSAERTGGSVSTLTIQRTQQEDSAVYLCASSLGGPEAFFGQGTRLTVV.

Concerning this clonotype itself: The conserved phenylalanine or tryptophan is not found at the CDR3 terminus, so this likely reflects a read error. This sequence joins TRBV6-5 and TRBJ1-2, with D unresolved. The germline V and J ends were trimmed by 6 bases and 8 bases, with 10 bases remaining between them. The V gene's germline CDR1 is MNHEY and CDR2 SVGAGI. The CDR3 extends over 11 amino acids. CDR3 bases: TGTGCCAGCAGGCTGGATGGCGGCTACACCAAC. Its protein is CASRLDGGYTN.

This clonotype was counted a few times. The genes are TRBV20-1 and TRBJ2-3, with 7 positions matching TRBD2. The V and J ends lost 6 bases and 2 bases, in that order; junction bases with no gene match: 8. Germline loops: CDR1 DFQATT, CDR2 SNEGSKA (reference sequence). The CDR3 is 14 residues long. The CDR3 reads CSAHGGGNTDTQYF. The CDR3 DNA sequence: TGCAGTGCCCATGGCGGGGGAAACACAGATACGCAGTATTTT.

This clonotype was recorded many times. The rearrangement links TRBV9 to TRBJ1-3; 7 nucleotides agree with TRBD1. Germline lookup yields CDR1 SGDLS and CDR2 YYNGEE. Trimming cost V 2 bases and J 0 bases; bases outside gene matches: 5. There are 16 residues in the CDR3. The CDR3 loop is CASSVTGIGSGNTIYF. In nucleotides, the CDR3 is TGTGCCAGCAGCGTGACAGGGATTGGCTCTGGAAACACCATATATTTT.

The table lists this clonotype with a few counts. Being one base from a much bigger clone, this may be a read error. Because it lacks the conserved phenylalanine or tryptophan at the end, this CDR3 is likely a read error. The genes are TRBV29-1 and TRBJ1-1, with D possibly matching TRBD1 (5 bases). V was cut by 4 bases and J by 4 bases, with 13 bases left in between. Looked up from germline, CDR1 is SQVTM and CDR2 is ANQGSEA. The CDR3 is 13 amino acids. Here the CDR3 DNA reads TGCAGCGTTGTGGTTCCGGGGCCCACTGAAGCTTTCTGT. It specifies CSVVVPGPTEAFC.

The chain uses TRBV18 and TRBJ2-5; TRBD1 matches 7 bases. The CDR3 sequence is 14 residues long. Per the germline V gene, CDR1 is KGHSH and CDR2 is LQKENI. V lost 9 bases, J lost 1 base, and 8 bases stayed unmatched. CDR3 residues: CASSDRELQETQYF. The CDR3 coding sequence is TGTGCCAGTTCCGACAGGGAACTCCAAGAGACCCAGTACTTC.

The DNA of the CDR3 is TGCAGTTCCGGGAGGTACTACGAGCAGTACTTC. Protein sequence: CSSGRYYEQYF. The chain carries TRBV20-1 and TRBJ2-7, with TRBD2 identical over 7 bases. The CDR3 is made up of 11 amino acids. Germline CDR1 is DFQATT and CDR2 is SNEGSKA (reference sequence). Trimming cost V 8 bases and J 3 bases; bases outside gene matches: 4.

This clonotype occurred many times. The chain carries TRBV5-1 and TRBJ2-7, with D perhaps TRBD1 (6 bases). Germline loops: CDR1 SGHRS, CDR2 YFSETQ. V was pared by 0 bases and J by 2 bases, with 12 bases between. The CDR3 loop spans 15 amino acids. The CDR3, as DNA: TGCGCCAGCAGCTTGGAAAGGACAGCCCCCTACGAGCAGTACTTC. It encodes CASSLERTAPYEQYF.

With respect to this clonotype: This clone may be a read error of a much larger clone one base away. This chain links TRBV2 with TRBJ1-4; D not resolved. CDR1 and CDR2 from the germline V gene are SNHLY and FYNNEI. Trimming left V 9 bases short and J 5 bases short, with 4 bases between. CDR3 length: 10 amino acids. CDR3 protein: CARKNEKLFF. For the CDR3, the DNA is TGTGCCAGAAAGAATGAAAAACTGTTTTTT.

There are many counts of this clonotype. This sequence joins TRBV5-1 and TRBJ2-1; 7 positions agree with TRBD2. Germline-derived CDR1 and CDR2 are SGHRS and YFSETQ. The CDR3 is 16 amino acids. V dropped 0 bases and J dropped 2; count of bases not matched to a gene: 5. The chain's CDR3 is CASSLARGVTYNEQFF. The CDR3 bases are TGCGCCAGCAGCTTGGCCCGGGGGGTGACCTACAATGAGCAGTTCTTC.

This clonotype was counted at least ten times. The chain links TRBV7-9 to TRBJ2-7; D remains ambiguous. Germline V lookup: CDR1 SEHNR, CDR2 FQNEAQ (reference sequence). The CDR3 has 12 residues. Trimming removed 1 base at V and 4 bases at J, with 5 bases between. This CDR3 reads CASSLVRYEQYF. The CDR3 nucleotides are TGTGCCAGCAGCTTAGTACGTTACGAGCAGTACTTC.

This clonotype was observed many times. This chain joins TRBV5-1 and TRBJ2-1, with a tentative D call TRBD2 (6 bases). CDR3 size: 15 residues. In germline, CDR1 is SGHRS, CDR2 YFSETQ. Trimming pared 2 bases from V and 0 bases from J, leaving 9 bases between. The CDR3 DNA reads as TGCGCCAGCAGCTTCGTAGCGGCCTCCTACAATGAGCAGTTCTTC. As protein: CASSFVAASYNEQFF.

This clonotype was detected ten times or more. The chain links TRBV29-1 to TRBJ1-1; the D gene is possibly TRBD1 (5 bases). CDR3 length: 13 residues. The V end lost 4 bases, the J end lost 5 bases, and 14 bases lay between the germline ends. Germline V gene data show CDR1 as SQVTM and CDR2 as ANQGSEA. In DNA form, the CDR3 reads TGCAGCGTTGGAGACGCAGGGATAACTGAAGCTTTCTTT. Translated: CSVGDAGITEAFF. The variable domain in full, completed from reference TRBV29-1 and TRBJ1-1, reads SAVISQKPSRDICQRGTSLTIQCQVDSQVTMMFWYRQQPGQSLTLIATANQGSEATYESGFVIDKFPISRPNLTFSTLTVSNMSPEDSSIYLCSVGDAGITEAFFGQGTRLTVV.